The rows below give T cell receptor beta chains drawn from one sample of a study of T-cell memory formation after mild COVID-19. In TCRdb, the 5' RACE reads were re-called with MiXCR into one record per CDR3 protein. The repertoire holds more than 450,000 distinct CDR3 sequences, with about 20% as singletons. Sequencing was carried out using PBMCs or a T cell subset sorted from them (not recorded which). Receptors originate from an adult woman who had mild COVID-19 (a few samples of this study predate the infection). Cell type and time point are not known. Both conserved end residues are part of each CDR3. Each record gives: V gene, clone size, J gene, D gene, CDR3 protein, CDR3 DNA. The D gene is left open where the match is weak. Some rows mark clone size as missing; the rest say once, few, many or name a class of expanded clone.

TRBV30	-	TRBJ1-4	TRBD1	CAWSADRGNEKLFF	TGTGCCTGGAGTGCGGACAGGGGAAATGAAAAACTGTTTTTT
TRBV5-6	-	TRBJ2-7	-	CASSLYTGTYEQYF	TGTGCCAGCAGCTTGTACACTGGAACCTACGAGCAGTACTTC
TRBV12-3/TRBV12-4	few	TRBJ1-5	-	CASSSSGNQPQHF	TGTGCCAGCAGCTCCTCCGGGAATCAGCCCCAGCATTTT
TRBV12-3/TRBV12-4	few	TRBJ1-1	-	CASSIDRWSEAFF	TGTGCCAGCAGTATAGACAGGTGGTCTGAAGCTTTCTTT
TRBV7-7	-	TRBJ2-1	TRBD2	CASSLLSGRSNEQFF	TGTGCTAGCAGCTTACTTAGCGGGAGAAGCAATGAGCAGTTCTTC
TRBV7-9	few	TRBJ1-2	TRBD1	CASSLSGTDYGYTF	TGTGCCAGCAGCTTATCCGGGACAGACTATGGCTACACCTTC
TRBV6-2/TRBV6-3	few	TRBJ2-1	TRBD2	CATIRTSGLINEQFF	TGTGCCACAATTCGGACTAGCGGGTTAATCAATGAGCAGTTCTTC
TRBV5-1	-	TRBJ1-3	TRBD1	CASSPPPGQGDSRAGNTIYF	TGCGCCAGCAGCCCGCCCCCAGGACAGGGGGACAGCCGCGCTGGAAACACCATATATTTT
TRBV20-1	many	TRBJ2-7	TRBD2	CSARDTTSGGSTYEQYF	TGCAGTGCTAGAGATACGACTAGCGGGGGGTCCACCTACGAGCAGTACTTC
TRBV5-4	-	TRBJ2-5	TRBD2	CASSGGLAGGHETQYF	TGTGCCAGCAGCGGGGGACTAGCGGGGGGGCATGAGACCCAGTACTTC
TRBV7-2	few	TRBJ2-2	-	CASRPRGGENTGELFF	TGTGCCAGCAGGCCAAGGGGGGGCGAGAACACCGGGGAGCTGTTTTTT
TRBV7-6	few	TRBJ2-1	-	CASSLYGYEQFF	TGTGCCAGCAGCTTGTATGGTTATGAGCAGTTCTTC
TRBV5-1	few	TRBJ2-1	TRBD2	CATSPGTASGGEQFF	TGCGCCACCTCCCCAGGCACGGCTAGCGGGGGTGAGCAGTTCTTC
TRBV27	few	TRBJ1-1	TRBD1	CASSSGTGGNTEAFF	TGTGCCAGCAGTTCCGGGACAGGGGGGAACACTGAAGCTTTCTTT
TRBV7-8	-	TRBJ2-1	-	CASSLVVLAPYNEQFF	TGTGCCAGCAGCTTAGTAGTGCTAGCGCCTTACAATGAGCAGTTCTTC
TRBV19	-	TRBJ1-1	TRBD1	CASRTGSTNTEAFF	TGTGCCAGCAGGACAGGGTCGACAAACACTGAAGCTTTCTTT
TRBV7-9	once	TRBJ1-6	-	CASSLAPLMGRNNSPLHF	TGTGCCAGCAGCTTAGCCCCCTTGATGGGACGGAATAATTCACCCCTCCACTTT
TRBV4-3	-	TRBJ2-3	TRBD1	CASSPGQGTNTQYF	TGCGCCAGCAGCCCCGGACAGGGAACCAATACGCAGTATTTT
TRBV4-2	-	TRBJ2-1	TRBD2	CASSQVTIAGTSYNEQFF	TGTGCCAGCAGCCAAGTCACAATAGCGGGGACCTCCTACAATGAGCAGTTCTTC
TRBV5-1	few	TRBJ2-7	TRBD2	CASSPASGGADF	TGCGCCAGCAGCCCTGCTAGCGGGGGGGCGGACTTC
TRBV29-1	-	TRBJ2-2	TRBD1	CSVTGTANTGELFF	TGCAGCGTGACCGGGACAGCGAACACCGGGGAGCTGTTTTTT
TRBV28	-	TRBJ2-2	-	CASTARANTGELFF	TGTGCCAGCACGGCCAGGGCGAACACCGGGGAGCTGTTTTTT
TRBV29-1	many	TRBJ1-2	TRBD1	CSVPIGQAGYGYTF	TGCAGCGTTCCTATAGGACAGGCCGGCTATGGCTACACCTTC
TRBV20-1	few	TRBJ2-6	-	CSAFSSGANVLTF	TGCAGTGCTTTCAGCTCTGGGGCCAACGTCCTGACTTTC
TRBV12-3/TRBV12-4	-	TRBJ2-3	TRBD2	CASRLRGGHSTDTQYF	TGTGCCAGCAGGTTACGGGGGGGCCATAGCACAGATACGCAGTATTTT
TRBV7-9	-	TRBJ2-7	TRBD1	CASTRTGSDEQYF	TGTGCCAGCACCCGGACAGGGTCCGACGAGCAGTACTTC
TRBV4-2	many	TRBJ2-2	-	CASSQHPGLDAGELFF	TGTGCCAGCAGCCAACATCCGGGACTTGACGCCGGGGAGCTGTTTTTT